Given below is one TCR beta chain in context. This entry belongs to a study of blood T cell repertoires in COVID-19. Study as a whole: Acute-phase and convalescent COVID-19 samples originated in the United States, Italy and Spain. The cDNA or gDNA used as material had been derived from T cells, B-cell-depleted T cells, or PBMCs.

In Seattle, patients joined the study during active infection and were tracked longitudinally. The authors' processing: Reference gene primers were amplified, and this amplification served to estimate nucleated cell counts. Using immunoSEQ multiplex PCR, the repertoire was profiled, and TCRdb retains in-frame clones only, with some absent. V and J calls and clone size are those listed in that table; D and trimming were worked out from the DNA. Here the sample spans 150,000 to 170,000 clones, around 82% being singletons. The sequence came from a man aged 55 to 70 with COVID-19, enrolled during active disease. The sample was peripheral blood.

The CDR3 loop reads CASSLGRHSNQPQHF. CDR3 coding DNA: TGTGCCAGCAGCTTAGGCAGACATAGCAATCAGCCCCAGCATTTT. The chain recombines TRBV7-2 with TRBJ1-5; D uncertain. Trimming cost V 1 base and J 0 bases, with 7 bases left between them. Germline V CDR1 and CDR2: SGHTA, FQGNSA. The CDR3 spans 15 residues.